One and the same sample provided the 4 T cell receptor beta chains below, sequenced in a study of cytomegalovirus exposure and HLA in healthy donors. 13 Jbeta primers and 60 Vbeta primers were used for the PCR. The protocol was immunoSEQ multiplex PCR, while the TCRdb copy is restricted to in-frame clones and leaves out a portion. The table lists 65,000 to 70,000 clones, approximately 92% of them singletons, with 12% in the top ten. Specimen: PBMCs. The receptors shown here come from a woman aged 25 to 39 in good health and CMV-seropositive.

V gene TRBV30 combines with J gene TRBJ1-1; 7 positions agree with TRBD1. Germline-derived CDR1 and CDR2 are GTSNPN and SVGIG (reference sequence). This CDR3 has 14 residues. Trimming took 5 bases from V and 0 from J; bases not matched to a gene: 6. CDR3 region: CAWEGGTVNTEAFF. In DNA form, the CDR3 reads TGTGCCTGGGAAGGAGGGACAGTGAACACTGAAGCTTTCTTT.

The chain combines TRBV2 with TRBJ2-7, with TRBD2 identical over 9 bases. Germline CDR1 reads SNHLY; CDR2 reads FYNNEI. The CDR3 is 15 residues long. V lost 3 bases to trimming and J lost 4 bases; unmatched junction nucleotides: 7. The CDR3 bases are TGTGCCAGCAGTGACCCGGCTAGCGGGATGTACGAGCAGTACTTC. Protein: CASSDPASGMYEQYF. The whole variable domain, filled in from reference TRBV2 and TRBJ2-7, reads EPEVTQTPSHQVTQMGQEVILRCVPISNHLYFYWYRQILGQKVEFLVSFYNNEISEKSEIFDDQFSVERPDGSNFTLKIRSTKLEDSAMYFCASSDPASGMYEQYFGPGTRLTVT.

The V and J genes are TRBV18 and TRBJ2-7; no clear D gene. The CDR3 has 14 residues. CDR1 and CDR2 from the germline V gene are KGHSH and LQKENI. V lost 0 bases and J 3 bases, leaving 9 bases between the germline ends. As DNA, the CDR3 is TGTGCCAGCTCACCACCAGAGGCCTACTACGAGCAGTACTTC. Translation: CASSPPEAYYEQYF.

The chain is built from TRBV5-5 and TRBJ2-7; 9 bases are shared with TRBD2. The CDR3 is made up of 16 amino acids. Germline CDR1 SGHKS, CDR2 YYEKEE (reference sequence). J gave up 4 bases and V 4 bases, and 12 bases lay outside the gene matches. The CDR3: CASSRGAGGPFYEQYF. CDR3 DNA sequence: TGTGCCAGCAGCAGGGGGGCGGGAGGGCCTTTTTACGAGCAGTACTTC.